This T cell receptor beta chain was recorded in a study of blood T cell repertoires in COVID-19. Profiling relied on immunoSEQ multiplex PCR, and the TCRdb table lists in-frame clones only, not all of them. The sample carries hundreds of thousands of clones, around 84% recorded once. Germline CDR1 reads LNHDA; CDR2 reads SQIVND (reference sequence). The V gene lost 3 bases and the J gene lost 4 bases, with 19 bases spanning the gap. This CDR3 has 17 amino acids. The specimen sequenced was peripheral blood. This TCR was sampled from a man aged 70-80 years with acute or convalescent COVID-19. The chain combines TRBV19 with TRBJ2-1; possibly TRBD2 for D (6 bases). CDR3 residues: CASSILGGINRYNEQFF. As DNA, the CDR3 is TGTGCCAGTAGTATTCTGGGCGGGATTAACCGATACAATGAGCAGTTCTTC.